A selection of T cell receptor beta chains follows, all from one sample in a study of OX40 agonist ivuxolimab in advanced cancers. Some clones are missing from TCRdb's copy, which holds only in-frame ones; the method was immunoSEQ multiplex PCR. This sample carries about 71,000 clones, just under 80% of them seen once, and the ten largest clones take around 5%. Source: CD4+ or CD8+ T cells sorted from blood, taken in a trial of the OX40 agonist ivuxolimab. The receptors here all came from an adult with an advanced solid tumor such as melanoma, head and neck, liver or kidney cancer. The CDR3 runs from the conserved cysteine through the conserved F or W. The D gene is left open where the match is weak. Only part of the rows carry a size: once, few, many, or a class if the clone is expanded.

size	V	D	J	CDR3	DNA
-	TRBV30	TRBD1	TRBJ2-2	CAWSNRDRGQGGELFF	TGTGCCTGGAGCAACCGGGACAGGGGGCAAGGCGGGGAGCTGTTTTTT
-	TRBV11-3	-	TRBJ2-1	CASSLGGGLPNEQFF	TGTGCCAGCAGCTTAGGCGGGGGCCTCCCCAATGAGCAGTTCTTC
-	TRBV13	-	TRBJ2-7	CASSKRVYEQYF	TGTGCCAGCAGCAAGCGGGTCTACGAACAGTACTTC
once	TRBV6-1	TRBD1	TRBJ1-5	CASSEGQGIYSNQPQHF	TGTGCCAGCAGTGAGGGACAGGGAATTTATAGCAATCAGCCCCAGCATTTT
-	TRBV5-5	TRBD2	TRBJ2-5	CASSFSGREETQYF	TGTGCCAGCAGCTTTAGCGGGAGGGAAGAGACCCAGTACTTC
-	TRBV10-1	-	TRBJ1-2	CATLTGNYGYTF	TGCGCCACCCTCACAGGGAACTATGGCTACACCTTC
-	TRBV5-1	TRBD1	TRBJ2-2	CASSLTFTGGANSGELFF	TGCGCCAGCAGCTTAACTTTTACAGGGGGCGCGAATTCCGGGGAGCTGTTTTTT
few	TRBV7-2	TRBD1	TRBJ2-7	CASSLGVGQIYEQYF	TGTGCCAGCAGCTTAGGGGTGGGACAGATCTACGAGCAGTACTTC
-	TRBV18	-	TRBJ2-6	CASSPLARGGANVLTF	TGTGCCAGCTCACCGCTAGCGAGGGGTGGGGCCAACGTCCTGACTTTC
-	TRBV18	-	TRBJ1-3	CASSPKAGSSGNTIYF	TGTGCCAGCTCACCAAAGGCGGGGAGCTCTGGAAACACCATATATTTT
few	TRBV28	TRBD1	TRBJ1-3	CASSGYRGGGNTIYF	TGTGCCAGCAGTGGTTACAGGGGGGGTGGAAACACCATATATTTT
once	TRBV11-2	-	TRBJ2-6	CASSSQRVAGANVLTF	TGTGCCAGCAGCTCCCAGCGGGTGGCTGGGGCCAACGTCCTGACTTTC
-	TRBV9	TRBD1	TRBJ2-7	CASSVGTALSYEQYF	TGTGCCAGCAGCGTCGGGACAGCCCTCTCCTACGAGCAGTACTTC
-	TRBV7-9	TRBD2	TRBJ2-4	CASSSWTSGTLGF	TGTGCCAGCAGCTCTTGGACTAGCGGAACCCTGGGCTTC
-	TRBV7-2	-	TRBJ1-2	CASSLAGGEDYTF	TGTGCCAGCAGCTTAGCCGGAGGGGAGGACTACACCTTC
-	TRBV18	-	TRBJ2-7	CASSPTTYEQYF	TGTGCCAGCTCACCAACCACCTACGAGCAGTACTTC
-	TRBV7-2	-	TRBJ1-1	CASSRELNTEAFF	TGTGCCAGCAGCCGGGAGTTAAACACTGAAGCTTTCTTT
few	TRBV29-1	TRBD1	TRBJ1-1	CSASGGNTEAFF	TGCAGCGCGTCAGGGGGCAACACTGAAGCTTTCTTT
few	TRBV5-1	TRBD1	TRBJ2-7	CASSYRQGDYEQYF	TGCGCCAGCAGCTACCGACAGGGAGATTACGAGCAGTACTTC
once	TRBV21-1	-	TRBJ1-5	CASSKDRGHQAQHF	TGTGCCAGCAGCAAGGACAGGGGGCACCAGGCCCAGCATTTT
-	TRBV11-2	TRBD2	TRBJ2-7	CASSLRLAGAAGEQYF	TGTGCCAGCAGCTTAAGACTAGCGGGAGCCGCCGGCGAGCAGTACTTC
few	TRBV6-6	-	TRBJ2-3	CASSYGGARTDTQYF	TGTGCCAGCAGTTACGGAGGGGCCCGCACAGATACGCAGTATTTT
-	TRBV10-1	-	TRBJ2-5	CASSAGFQETQYF	TGCGCCAGCAGTGCAGGGTTCCAAGAGACCCAGTACTTC
-	TRBV27	TRBD1	TRBJ2-1	CATTTRGTGLRGQQFF	TGTGCCACCACCACTAGGGGGACAGGGTTACGGGGGCAGCAGTTCTTC
-	TRBV5-6	TRBD1	TRBJ1-4	CASSLQGATPEKLFF	TGTGCCAGCAGCTTACAGGGGGCAACCCCTGAAAAACTGTTTTTT
-	TRBV6-6	-	TRBJ2-1	CASSYPTSFEQFF	TGTGCCAGCAGTTACCCCACTAGTTTTGAGCAGTTCTTC
-	TRBV28	-	TRBJ2-3	CAAKTPPTDTQYF	TGCGCTGCGAAAACTCCACCGACAGATACGCAGTATTTT
few	TRBV2	TRBD1	TRBJ1-6	CASSGQGGSPLHF	TGTGCCAGCAGTGGCCAGGGGGGTTCACCCCTCCACTTT
once	TRBV6-1	-	TRBJ2-3	CASKRPRDTQYF	TGTGCCAGCAAACGGCCGCGAGATACGCAGTATTTT
-	TRBV5-4	-	TRBJ1-2	CASSPGGGRISGYTF	TGTGCCAGCAGCCCCGGGGGGGGGCGAATATCTGGCTACACCTTC
-	TRBV5-1	-	TRBJ2-5	CASSPGAASAGETQYF	TGCGCCAGCAGCCCGGGCGCCGCTAGCGCTGGGGAGACCCAGTACTTC
few	TRBV7-8	-	TRBJ1-5	CASSLDSNQPQHF	TGTGCCAGCAGCTTGGACAGTAATCAGCCCCAGCATTTT
few	TRBV18	-	TRBJ2-3	CASRGAGDTQYF	TGTGCCAGCCGCGGGGCCGGGGATACGCAGTATTTT
-	TRBV10-3	-	TRBJ2-3	CAISESGEATDTQYF	TGTGCCATCAGTGAGTCGGGGGAGGCCACAGATACGCAGTATTTT
-	TRBV11-3	-	TRBJ2-4	CASSLNNRDIQYF	TGTGCCAGCAGCTTAAACAATCGGGACATTCAGTACTTC
few	TRBV28	TRBD1	TRBJ2-7	CASSLDGTGLIEQYF	TGTGCCAGCAGTTTAGACGGGACAGGGTTGATCGAGCAGTACTTC
few	TRBV20-1	-	TRBJ1-1	CSAQNPEAFF	TGCAGTGCCCAGAATCCTGAAGCTTTCTTT
few	TRBV19	TRBD1	TRBJ2-7	CASSRGQALEQYF	TGTGCCAGTAGTAGGGGACAGGCACTCGAGCAGTACTTC
-	TRBV18	-	TRBJ2-7	CASSPTRGGSYEQYF	TGTGCCAGCTCACCCACCAGGGGCGGTTCCTACGAGCAGTACTTC
once	TRBV5-1	TRBD2	TRBJ2-7	CASSWTTSGSLYEQYF	TGCGCCAGCAGCTGGACTACTAGCGGGAGTCTCTACGAGCAGTACTTC
few	TRBV5-4	-	TRBJ1-2	CASSLGRAEGGYTF	TGTGCCAGCAGCTTGGGGCGGGCGGAAGGTGGCTACACCTTC
-	TRBV5-1	TRBD1	TRBJ1-2	CASSLDDRGYGYTF	TGCGCCAGCAGCTTGGACGACAGGGGATATGGCTACACCTTC